Included here is one T cell receptor beta chain sequence, with context. As judged by recently defined diagnostic criteria, patients with Susac syndrome had definite or probable disease. Germline V gives CDR1 DFQATT, CDR2 SNEGSKA (reference sequence). The CDR3 spans 13 residues. The V end was cut by 2 bases, the J end by 4 bases, with 9 bases between. The sample is drawn from a study of CD8 T cells in Susac syndrome. In the study overall: Patients with Susac syndrome were, at the time of blood collection, therapy-naive, maintained on corticosteroids, or maintained on intravenous immunoglobulin alone.

RNA in amounts of about 0.5 to 1 ug was reverse transcribed with random hexamers. TCRdb recomputed calls from the immunoSEQ multiplex PCR reads with MiXCR, one row per CDR3 protein. This repertoire shows hundreds of thousands of distinct CDR3 sequences, around 96% found once; its top ten account for around 0.1%. The receptor was derived from a human donor with Susac syndrome. Sequencing was done on a sample of CD4+ T cells from PBMCs. J is TRBJ1-5 and V is TRBV20-1; unclear D gene. The CDR3 bases are TGCAGTGCTAGACAGGAGTTGAATCAGCCCCAGCATTTT. This translates into CSARQELNQPQHF.